This T cell receptor (beta chain) stems from a study of metastatic and nonmetastatic thyroid tumors. Study conclusions and caveats: Significantly higher TCR beta diversity was reportedly seen in malignant thyroid tumors than benign nodules, in blood and tumor.

Patients had received no treatment of any kind before thyroid surgery. Details on this clone: Antigen unknown.

The V gene's germline CDR1 is GTSNPN and CDR2 SVGIG (reference sequence). V was shortened by 0 bases and J by 8 bases, with 13 bases between the two germline ends. The CDR3 has 13 amino acids. TCRdb reassembled clones from the PCR reads with MiXCR. This table has under 15,000 clones, more than 20% appearing once. V and J are TRBV30 and TRBJ1-2; perhaps TRBD1 as D (6 bases). The receptor's source is a female donor with papillary thyroid cancer or a benign thyroid nodule (not recorded which). Some clones in this sample may be carry-over from other donors' samples. Sequencing input: adjacent normal tissue. The CDR3, as DNA: TGTGCCTGGAGTGTAACCGGGGGCGGGGGCTACACCTTC. This encodes CAWSVTGGGGYTF. Variable domain in full (rest from reference TRBV30 and TRBJ1-2): SQTIHQWPATLVQPVGSPLSLECTVEGTSNPNLYWYRQAAGRGLQLLFYSVGIGQISSEVPQNLSASRPQDRQFILSSKKLLLSDSGFYLCAWSVTGGGGYTFGSGTRLTVV.